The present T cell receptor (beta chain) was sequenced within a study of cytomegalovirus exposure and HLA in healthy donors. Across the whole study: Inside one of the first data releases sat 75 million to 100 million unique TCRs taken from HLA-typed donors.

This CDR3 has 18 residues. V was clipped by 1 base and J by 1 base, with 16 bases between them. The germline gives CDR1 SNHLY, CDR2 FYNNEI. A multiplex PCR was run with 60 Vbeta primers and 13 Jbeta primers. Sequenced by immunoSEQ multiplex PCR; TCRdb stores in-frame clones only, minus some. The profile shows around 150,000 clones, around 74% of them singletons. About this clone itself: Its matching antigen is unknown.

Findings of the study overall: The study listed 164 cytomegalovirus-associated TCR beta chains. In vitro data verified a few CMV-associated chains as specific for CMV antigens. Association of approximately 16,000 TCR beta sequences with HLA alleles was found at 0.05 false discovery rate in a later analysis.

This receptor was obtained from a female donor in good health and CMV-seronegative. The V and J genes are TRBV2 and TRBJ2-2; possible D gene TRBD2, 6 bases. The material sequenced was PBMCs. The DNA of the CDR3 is TGTGCCAGCAGTGAAGGGCCCGCGGGGTACGGGAACACCGGGGAGCTGTTTTTT. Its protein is CASSEGPAGYGNTGELFF.